A single sample gave rise to the 27 T cell receptor beta chains below, sequenced in a study of spatial heterogeneity in lung cancer. The study, taken as a whole, reports: Tumor mutation counts were tracked by expanded intratumoral alpha and beta TCR counts.

These TCRs' antigens remain unknown. Described time point: sample taken at primary tumor resection. TCRdb re-derived calls from the 5' RACE reads in MiXCR, one entry per CDR3 protein. The table lists about 3,000 distinct CDR3 sequences, around 6% of them singletons, with just over 9% in the top ten. The input for sequencing was lung tumor tissue, taken at surgery. The source is a male donor with early-stage non-small cell lung cancer.

Within the sample, this clonotype is medium-sized (0.01 to 0.1%). This chain connects TRBV7-9 to TRBJ2-1; no reliable D call. Trimming pared 5 bases from V and 9 bases from J, leaving 11 bases between. This CDR3 has 12 amino acids. Germline CDR1 is SEHNR and CDR2 is FQNEAQ (reference sequence). CDR3 sequence (DNA): TGTGCCAGCAGCCTCGTAAGGGTTGAGCAGTTCTTC. Its protein product is CASSLVRVEQFF.

By share, this clonotype ranks as medium-sized. The chain has TRBV12-3 or TRBV12-4 and TRBJ2-6; 8 bases fit TRBD1. The CDR3 loop spans 19 amino acids. The trim removed 5 bases at V and 0 bases at J, leaving 12 bases unmatched. This CDR3 is CASSPSGTGPPSGANVLTF. CDR3 DNA sequence: TGTGCCAGCAGTCCATCCGGGACAGGACCCCCCTCTGGGGCCAACGTCCTGACTTTC.

In its sample, this clonotype ranks as medium-sized. The chain couples TRBV7-2 to TRBJ2-7; D is unresolved. The CDR3 spans 13 residues. Trimming removed 6 bases from V and 3 bases from J, with 12 bases in between. Germline-derived CDR1 and CDR2 are SGHTA and FQGNSA. Here the CDR3 DNA reads TGTGCCAGCAGTGTGGGGTTGGGCTACGAGCAGTACTTC. Translation: CASSVGLGYEQYF.

This clonotype has at least ten counts. The chain employs TRBV6-1 and TRBJ2-1; D is undetermined. Per the germline V gene, CDR1 is MNHNS and CDR2 is SASEGT. The CDR3 totals 11 residues. Trimming stripped 2 bases from V and 7 bases from J, with 3 bases between. As DNA, the CDR3 is TGTGCCAGCAGTGAATGGAATGAGCAGTTCTTC. It codes for CASSEWNEQFF.

Relative to its sample, this clonotype is medium-sized. The chain has TRBV7-3 and TRBJ2-3, with TRBD2 matching over 10 bases. V gave up 5 bases and J gave up 6 bases; unmatched junction bases: 8. Germline V gives CDR1 SGHTA, CDR2 FQGTGA. CDR3 length: 15 amino acids. The CDR3 nucleotides read TGTGCCAGCAGCCAAGCCAGCGGGAGGGGCGATACGCAGTATTTT. Translating gives CASSQASGRGDTQYF.

This clonotype was seen at least ten times. An end of the junction does not agree with germline; a read error may underlie this. The rearrangement uses TRBV7-2 and TRBJ2-2, with D possibly matching TRBD1 (6 bases). The CDR3 loop spans 16 amino acids. Germline lookup yields CDR1 SGHTA and CDR2 FQGNSA. CDR3 sequence: CASSLGGHGNNGELFF. The CDR3 nucleotides are TGTGCCAGCAGCTTAGGGGGGCACGGTAACAACGGGGAGCTGTTTTTT. The entire variable domain, with the rest obtained from reference TRBV7-2 and TRBJ2-2, is as follows: GAGVSQSPSNKVTEKGKDVELRCDPISGHTALYWYRQSLGQGLEFLIYFQGNSAPDKSGLPSDRFSAERTGGSVSTLTIQRTQQEDSAVYLCASSLGGHGNNGELFFGEGSRLTVL.

By its share, this clonotype is medium-sized (0.01 to 0.1%). This chain uses TRBV6-6 with TRBJ2-3, with 7 positions matching TRBD2. Germline CDR1 MNHNY, CDR2 SVGAGI (reference sequence). CDR3 length: 15 amino acids. With 4 bases clipped from V and 4 bases from J, the junction kept 8 bases outside the gene matches. The CDR3 nucleotides read TGTGCCAGCAGTTTGGGGGGGGGAGGAGCAGATACGCAGTATTTT. Its protein is CASSLGGGGADTQYF.

This clonotype is classed as medium-sized (0.01 to 0.1%). The V and J genes are TRBV3-1 and TRBJ2-7; D may match TRBD1 or TRBD2 (5 bases each). The V gene lost 0 bases and the J gene lost 1 base, with 16 bases spanning the gap. The germline CDR1 and CDR2 sequences are LGHDT and YNNKEL (reference sequence). The CDR3 runs to 17 residues. CDR3 protein: CASSQDPASWGSYEQYF. CDR3 DNA: TGTGCCAGCAGCCAAGATCCCGCTAGCTGGGGGTCCTACGAGCAGTACTTC.

This clonotype was seen at least ten times. This rearrangement joins TRBV30 to TRBJ2-2; 8 bases map to TRBD2. V lost 4 bases to trimming and J lost 5 bases; unmatched junction nucleotides: 6. The CDR3 contains 14 residues. Per germline, CDR1 GTSNPN and CDR2 SVGIG (reference sequence). The CDR3 spells CAWTAGTRTGELFF. CDR3 bases: TGTGCCTGGACCGCCGGGACTAGGACCGGGGAGCTGTTTTTT.

By proportion, this clonotype is medium-sized. The chain has TRBV6-5 and TRBJ2-5; D uncertain. The germline V gene encodes CDR1 MNHEY and CDR2 SVGAGI. The CDR3 has 13 residues. V lost 3 bases and J 2 bases, leaving 7 bases between the germline ends. The chain's CDR3 is CASSYYSQETQYF. As DNA, the CDR3 is TGTGCCAGCAGTTATTACAGTCAAGAGACCCAGTACTTC.

By its share, this clonotype is medium-sized. The V and J genes are TRBV6-5 and TRBJ2-7, with 8 positions matching TRBD1. Germline lookup yields CDR1 MNHEY and CDR2 SVGAGI. The CDR3 spans 13 residues. The V segment lost 4 bases and the J segment 5 bases; nucleotides outside the gene matches: 4. CDR3 sequence: CASSWTGRDEQYF. Here the CDR3 DNA reads TGTGCCAGCAGTTGGACAGGGCGGGACGAGCAGTACTTC.

This clonotype showed up just once. A read error is possible here, since a much larger clone lies one base away. This chain joins TRBV6-2 or TRBV6-3 and TRBJ1-1, with D unresolved. CDR1 is MNHEY and CDR2 is SVGEGT in the germline V gene. This CDR3 spans 12 amino acids. The CDR3 nucleotides are TGTGCCAGCTGTTACGCAAATCTTGAAGCTTTCTTT. Its translation: CASCYANLEAFF.

By proportion, this clonotype is medium-sized. The genes are TRBV18 and TRBJ2-7; the D call may be TRBD1 or TRBD2 (5 bases each). The V and J ends lost 4 bases and 0 bases respectively, with 10 bases between them. The CDR3 loop spans 14 amino acids. From germline, CDR1 is KGHSH and CDR2 LQKENI. Here the CDR3 DNA reads TGTGCCAGCTCACGGGACGCTAGCTCCTACGAGCAGTACTTC. Protein product: CASSRDASSYEQYF.

By share, this clonotype counts as medium-sized. J is TRBJ1-2 and V is TRBV18; 9 bases are shared with TRBD1. The CDR3 length is 14 residues. With 2 bases clipped from V and 3 bases from J, the junction kept 1 base outside the gene matches. Germline V lookup: CDR1 KGHSH, CDR2 LQKENI. The CDR3 region has the DNA TGTGCCAGCTCACCAGGACAGGGGCACTATGGCTACACCTTC. This translates into CASSPGQGHYGYTF.

This clonotype is medium-sized. V is TRBV6-1 and J is TRBJ2-1, with TRBD1 as a possible D gene (6 bases). Per germline, CDR1 MNHNS and CDR2 SASEGT. Trimming removed 4 bases at V and 4 bases at J, with 14 bases between. This CDR3 has 15 residues. This CDR3 is CASSGTPGEYNEQFF. The CDR3, as DNA: TGTGCCAGCAGTGGCACCCCAGGGGAATACAATGAGCAGTTCTTC.

In its sample, this clonotype ranks as medium-sized. The chain recombines TRBV20-1 with TRBJ2-1, with 9 nucleotides matching TRBD1. Germline CDR1 is DFQATT and CDR2 is SNEGSKA (reference sequence). The CDR3 is 14 residues long. Trimming at V came to 6 bases and at J to 4 bases, leaving 7 bases not matched to a gene. CDR3 nucleotide sequence: TGCAGTGCAGAAACAGGGGGCGCGTACAATGAGCAGTTCTTC. Its protein is CSAETGGAYNEQFF.

In its sample, this clonotype is medium-sized (0.01 to 0.1%). The rearrangement joins TRBV25-1 to TRBJ2-7; the match to TRBD1 covers 11 bases. J was trimmed by 4 bases and V by 3 bases; bases with no gene match: 8. The CDR3 contains 16 residues. Looked up from germline, CDR1 is MGHDK and CDR2 is SYGVNS. The chain's CDR3 is CASSEGGTGGGYEQYF. The CDR3 nucleotides read TGTGCCAGCAGTGAGGGGGGGACAGGGGGAGGATACGAGCAGTACTTC.

By share, this clonotype counts as medium-sized. J is TRBJ1-5 and V is TRBV12-5; D may be TRBD1 (5 bases). The CDR3 consists of 18 residues. Trimming cost V 2 bases and J 0 bases, with 17 bases left between them. Germline-derived CDR1 and CDR2 are LGHNT and FRNRAP. As DNA, the CDR3 is TGTGCTAGTGGTTTGAGGGGATCCCGATCCCATAGCAATCAGCCCCAGCATTTT. Its translation: CASGLRGSRSHSNQPQHF.

By share, this clonotype counts as medium-sized (0.01 to 0.1%). J is TRBJ2-3 and V is TRBV5-6; 7 bases are a match to TRBD1. CDR3 length: 15 residues. The V segment lost 4 bases and the J segment 1 base; nucleotides outside the gene matches: 6. Germline V gene data show CDR1 as SGHDT and CDR2 as YYEEEE. CDR3 DNA sequence: TGTGCCAGCAGCCCAGGACAGGTGGGCACAGATACGCAGTATTTT. Its protein is CASSPGQVGTDTQYF.

The table lists this clonotype with many counts. V gene TRBV11-1 combines with J gene TRBJ2-5; D unclear. V lost 3 bases and J lost 5, with 7 bases in between. Germline V gene lookup returns CDR1 SGHAT and CDR2 FQDESV (reference sequence). The CDR3 runs to 12 residues. CDR3 bases: TGTGCCAGCAGCTTGAACCGCGAGACCCAGTACTTC. Amino acids: CASSLNRETQYF.

Relative to its sample, this clonotype is medium-sized. This chain connects TRBV29-1 to TRBJ1-1, with D possibly TRBD1 on 6 matching bases. CDR3 size: 14 residues. V lost 7 bases and J lost 0, with 15 bases in between. CDR1 SQVTM and CDR2 ANQGSEA come from the germline V gene. In nucleotides, the CDR3 is TGCAGCGGTGGGGTTGGGGGCGTGAACACTGAAGCTTTCTTT. Translating gives CSGGVGGVNTEAFF.

By sample share, this clonotype is medium-sized. V gene TRBV5-4 combines with J gene TRBJ1-1; D is unclear. The CDR3 is made up of 13 amino acids. Germline-derived CDR1 and CDR2 are SGHNT and YYREEE (reference sequence). Trimming stripped 0 bases from V and 0 bases from J, with 3 bases between. The CDR3 loop is CASSLALNTEAFF. The CDR3 DNA sequence: TGTGCCAGCAGCTTGGCGCTGAACACTGAAGCTTTCTTT.

The chain employs TRBV20-1 and TRBJ2-7; D is unclear. V lost 4 bases and J lost 5, with 9 bases in between. Germline V gene lookup returns CDR1 DFQATT and CDR2 SNEGSKA (reference sequence). This CDR3 is built from 11 residues. CDR3 amino acids: CSAKQVDEQYF. The CDR3 DNA sequence: TGCAGTGCTAAGCAGGTTGACGAGCAGTACTTC.

This clonotype qualifies as medium-sized (0.01 to 0.1%). This chain links TRBV20-1 with TRBJ1-2; D is uncertain. The CDR3 totals 12 residues. V was trimmed by 6 bases and J by 2 bases, leaving 10 bases between them. Germline V gene lookup returns CDR1 DFQATT and CDR2 SNEGSKA (reference sequence). CDR3 nucleotide sequence: TGCAGTGCCGAGAAAGACAACTATGGCTACACCTTC. It yields the protein CSAEKDNYGYTF.

Within the sample, this clonotype is medium-sized. The chain couples TRBV7-2 to TRBJ2-5; the match to TRBD2 covers 8 bases. In germline, CDR1 is SGHTA, CDR2 FQGNSA. This CDR3 has 15 amino acids. Germline trimming cut 2 bases from V and 2 bases from J; bases unmatched to any gene: 4. The CDR3 protein is CASSLSPSGQETQYF. The CDR3, as DNA: TGTGCCAGCAGCTTATCGCCTAGCGGGCAAGAGACCCAGTACTTC. The full variable domain, its missing parts supplied by reference TRBV7-2 and TRBJ2-5, is GAGVSQSPSNKVTEKGKDVELRCDPISGHTALYWYRQSLGQGLEFLIYFQGNSAPDKSGLPSDRFSAERTGGSVSTLTIQRTQQEDSAVYLCASSLSPSGQETQYFGPGTRLLVL.

By share, this clonotype ranks as medium-sized (0.01 to 0.1%). The chain joins TRBV6-6 to TRBJ2-5, with D possibly matching TRBD2 (5 bases). Between the trimmed V and J ends, which lost 2 bases and 5 bases, there was a span of 12 bases. The germline CDR1 and CDR2 sequences are MNHNY and SVGAGI (reference sequence). This CDR3 has 14 residues. The DNA of the CDR3 is TGTGCCAGCAGTTACCTTGCCGAGGGTGAGACCCAGTACTTC. It is translated as CASSYLAEGETQYF.

Sample share makes this clonotype medium-sized. The chain joins TRBV5-1 to TRBJ2-7; D remains unclear. The CDR3 is 14 amino acids. Germline assignment: CDR1 SGHRS and CDR2 YFSETQ. The V and J ends lost 5 bases and 0 bases respectively, with 12 bases between them. CDR3 loop: CASSASTDSYEQYF. The CDR3 DNA reads as TGCGCCAGCAGTGCCAGTACAGACTCCTACGAGCAGTACTTC.